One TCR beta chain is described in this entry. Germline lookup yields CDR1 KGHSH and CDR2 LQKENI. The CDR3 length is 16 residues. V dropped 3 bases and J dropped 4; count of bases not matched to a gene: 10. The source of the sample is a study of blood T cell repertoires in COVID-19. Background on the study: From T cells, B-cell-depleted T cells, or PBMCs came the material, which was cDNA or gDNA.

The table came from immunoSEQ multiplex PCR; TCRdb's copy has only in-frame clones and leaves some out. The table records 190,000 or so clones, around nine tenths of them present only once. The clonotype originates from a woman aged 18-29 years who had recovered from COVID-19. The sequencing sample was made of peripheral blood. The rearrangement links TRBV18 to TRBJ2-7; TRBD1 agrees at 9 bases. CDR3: CASSPLLLGQGYEQYF. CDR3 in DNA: TGTGCCAGCTCACCTCTACTCCTCGGACAGGGGTACGAGCAGTACTTC.